Below are 26 T cell receptor beta chains sequenced from a single sample in a study of beta chain features in type 1 diabetes. The isolated RNA, all of it, was reverse transcribed, so expressed TCRB transcripts were what got sequenced. Profiled with immunoSEQ multiplex PCR; TCRdb holds only in-frame clones, not every one. The table includes 160,000 or so clones, approximately 12% detected once. The sequenced sample was central memory CD4+ T cells from blood. The receptor set was obtained from a young man in good health.

The V call is TRBV18, the J call TRBJ2-5, with TRBD1 identical over 7 bases. Germline CDR1 is KGHSH and CDR2 is LQKENI. The CDR3 length is 15 residues. Trimming cost V 3 bases and J 2 bases; bases outside gene matches: 6. CDR3 nucleotide sequence: TGTGCCAGCTCACCGGAGGACAGGCGTCAAGAGACCCAGTACTTC. Its protein is CASSPEDRRQETQYF.

This clone was seen a handful of times. V is TRBV9 and J is TRBJ2-3; a possible D gene is TRBD1 (5 bases). V lost 4 bases and J lost 4, with 13 bases in between. This CDR3 spans 14 amino acids. Germline V gene lookup returns CDR1 SGDLS and CDR2 YYNGEE. CDR3 loop: CASSPFAGPDTQYF. CDR3 in DNA: TGTGCCAGCAGCCCCTTTGCAGGGCCAGATACGCAGTATTTT.

This clone was counted many times. J is TRBJ2-7 and V is TRBV28; no clear D. The CDR3 consists of 13 residues. CDR1 MDHEN and CDR2 SYDVKM come from the germline V gene. V was clipped by 6 bases and J by 3 bases, with 12 bases between them. The CDR3 nucleotides read TGTGCCAGCAGCAAGGGTAGCAGCTACGAGCAGTACTTC. This gives the protein CASSKGSSYEQYF.

The chain uses TRBV28 and TRBJ2-2, with TRBD1 matching over 9 bases. The V gene end was trimmed by 3 bases and the J gene end by 4 bases; junction bases not matched to a gene: 0. Germline V gives CDR1 MDHEN, CDR2 SYDVKM. The CDR3 consists of 14 residues. The CDR3 region is CASSLDRGTGELFF. The CDR3 DNA reads as TGTGCCAGCAGTTTGGACAGGGGCACCGGGGAGCTGTTTTTT.

This chain connects TRBV6-5 to TRBJ2-1; TRBD1 might be the D (5 bases). The germline V and J ends were trimmed by 5 bases and 6 bases, with 14 bases remaining between them. This CDR3 has 14 amino acids. Germline V CDR1 and CDR2: MNHEY, SVGAGI. The DNA for the CDR3 is TGTGCCAGCAGTAAACCCCAGGGAAGCAATGAGCAGTTCTTC. This translates into CASSKPQGSNEQFF.

This clone was seen more than once but under ten times. This chain uses TRBV28 with TRBJ1-2, with D hard to call. V was shortened by 8 bases and J by 6 bases, with 13 bases between the two germline ends. There are 12 residues in the CDR3. Germline V gene sequence: CDR1 MDHEN, CDR2 SYDVKM. The CDR3 bases are TGTGCCAGCCGTTGGGATTTGAATGGCTACACCTTC. Residues: CASRWDLNGYTF.

In its sample, this clone was seen a few times. The CDR3 is CSVDFGSKETQYF. Written as DNA, the CDR3 is TGCAGCGTTGATTTCGGGTCTAAAGAGACCCAGTACTTC. The chain carries TRBV29-1 and TRBJ2-5; D gene uncertain. The CDR3 runs 13 residues. V was trimmed by 3 bases and J by 3 bases, leaving 11 bases between them. CDR1 SQVTM and CDR2 ANQGSEA come from the germline V gene.

This sequence joins TRBV5-1 and TRBJ2-3; TRBD1 might be the D (6 bases). V was clipped by 3 bases and J by 2 bases, with 10 bases between them. This CDR3 contains 14 residues. Germline CDR1 reads SGHRS; CDR2 reads YFSETQ. CDR3 sequence (DNA): TGCGCCAGCAGCTCGGGGACATTCACAGATACGCAGTATTTT. This gives the protein CASSSGTFTDTQYF.

This clone was counted a few times. This sequence joins TRBV27 and TRBJ2-3; possible D gene TRBD2, 6 bases. Germline V gene sequence: CDR1 MNHEY, CDR2 SMNVEV (reference sequence). Trimming left V 8 bases short and J 10 bases short, with 19 bases between. This CDR3 spans 13 amino acids. For the CDR3, the DNA is TGTGCCAGCCAAATCAACCCCGCGGGATCGCAGTATTTT. As protein: CASQINPAGSQYF.

This clone was found a few times. V is TRBV28 and J is TRBJ2-5; no firm D call. With 2 bases removed from V and 3 bases from J, the gap between germline ends came to 1 base. Per the germline V gene, CDR1 is MDHEN and CDR2 is SYDVKM. The CDR3 consists of 11 residues. CDR3 DNA sequence: TGTGCCAGCAGTTTAGAAGAGACCCAGTACTTC. As protein: CASSLEETQYF.

This clone has only a few counts. V usage is TRBV7-7 and J usage is TRBJ2-1, with 9 bases identical to TRBD2. V was pared by 1 base and J by 7 bases, with 8 bases of the junction left unmatched. In germline, CDR1 is SSHAT, CDR2 FNYEAQ (reference sequence). This CDR3 spans 16 amino acids. The CDR3 region is CASSLDWLAGWNEQFF. CDR3 nucleotides: TGTGCCAGCAGCTTAGATTGGCTAGCGGGATGGAATGAGCAGTTCTTC.

V is TRBV4-2 and J is TRBJ1-5; D uncertain. Trimming left V 0 bases short and J 2 bases short, with 11 bases between. From germline, CDR1 is LGHNA and CDR2 YNFKEQ. The CDR3 loop spans 16 amino acids. CDR3 amino acids: CASSQDSAGGNQPQHF. CDR3 coding DNA: TGTGCCAGCAGCCAAGATAGCGCGGGCGGCAATCAGCCCCAGCATTTT.

The chain carries TRBV5-1 and TRBJ1-1; D not certain. V shed 4 bases and J shed 4 bases, with 11 bases lying between them. CDR3 length: 13 residues. The germline V gene encodes CDR1 SGHRS and CDR2 YFSETQ. The CDR3 here is CASSVGRVTEAFF. In DNA form, the CDR3 reads TGCGCCAGCAGCGTCGGACGGGTCACTGAAGCTTTCTTT.

This clone was counted only a few times. The J gene is TRBJ1-2, the V gene TRBV28; TRBD1 matches 8 bases. The CDR3 consists of 15 residues. V trimming: 10 bases; J trimming: 0 bases; junction bases outside the gene matches: 10. Germline V CDR1 and CDR2: MDHEN, SYDVKM. The DNA for the CDR3 is TGTGCCATTCGGGGGACAGGCACAGCTAACTATGGCTACACCTTC. It is translated as CAIRGTGTANYGYTF.

This clone was recorded a few times. The rearrangement links TRBV2 to TRBJ2-5; D is uncertain. Germline V gives CDR1 SNHLY, CDR2 FYNNEI. This CDR3 has 12 amino acids. The V gene lost 11 bases and the J gene lost 2 bases, with 12 bases spanning the gap. The CDR3 nucleotides are TGTGCCTCCAGATTCGGGCAAGAGACCCAGTACTTC. This translates into CASRFGQETQYF.

This clone was detected a few times. The chain joins TRBV18 to TRBJ1-1; D remains unclear. Germline V gives CDR1 KGHSH, CDR2 LQKENI. The CDR3 runs 15 residues. Trimming pared 3 bases from V and 3 bases from J, leaving 14 bases between. The CDR3 sequence: CASSPAGYRYTEAFF. The CDR3 bases are TGTGCCAGCTCACCGGCGGGGTATCGGTACACTGAAGCTTTCTTT.

In DNA form, the CDR3 reads TGCGCCAGCAGCTTGTACGGAGCCAGTGAGACCATGAACACTGAAGCTTTCTTT. This codes for CASSLYGASETMNTEAFF. The chain joins TRBV5-1 to TRBJ1-1; no clear D. Deletions cut 1 base from V and 0 bases from J, with 19 bases between. This CDR3 comprises 18 residues. Germline V gene data show CDR1 as SGHRS and CDR2 as YFSETQ.

This clone was seen at least ten times. The rearrangement joins TRBV7-8 to TRBJ2-1; TRBD2 matches 9 bases. J gave up 10 bases and V 1 base, and 14 bases lay outside the gene matches. The CDR3 is 17 amino acids. Per the germline V gene, CDR1 is SGHVS and CDR2 is FQNEAQ. In DNA, the CDR3 is TGTGCCAGCAGCTTAGGTTGGTTGGCTAGCGGGATCGGAGAGCAGTTCTTC. This encodes CASSLGWLASGIGEQFF.

This clone was picked up many times. The CDR3 region has the DNA TGTGCCAGCAGCCAAGATCAAGGGGGCAGTTCCCAGCAGTACTTC. It is translated as CASSQDQGGSSQQYF. This chain links TRBV4-2 with TRBJ2-7, with TRBD1 matching over 7 bases. CDR3 length equals 15 residues. From germline, CDR1 is LGHNA and CDR2 YNFKEQ. V dropped 0 bases and J dropped 8; count of bases not matched to a gene: 10.

This clone was picked up many times. This chain connects TRBV19 to TRBJ1-1, with no clear D. V was cut by 7 bases and J by 1 base, with 10 bases left in between. The germline V gene has CDR1 LNHDA and CDR2 SQIVND (reference sequence). This CDR3 is built from 13 residues. CDR3: CASKEHKNTEAFF. The DNA for the CDR3 is TGTGCCAGTAAAGAGCATAAGAACACTGAAGCTTTCTTT. Full variable domain (rest looked up from reference TRBV19 and TRBJ1-1): DGGITQSPKYLFRKEGQNVTLSCEQNLNHDAMYWYRQDPGQGLRLIYYSQIVNDFQKGDIAEGYSVSREKKESFPLTVTSAQKNPTAFYLCASKEHKNTEAFFGQGTRLTVV.

The J gene is TRBJ2-7, the V gene TRBV6-5, with 9 positions matching TRBD2. CDR3 size: 13 residues. V trimming: 6 bases; J trimming: 2 bases; junction bases outside the gene matches: 2. Germline assignment: CDR1 MNHEY and CDR2 SVGAGI. For the CDR3, the DNA is TGTGCCAGCAGGGCTAGCGGGACCTACGAGCAGTACTTC. Residues: CASRASGTYEQYF.

This clone was counted between two and nine times. The J gene is TRBJ1-4, the V gene TRBV28; 10 bases align to TRBD1. The CDR3 sequence is 15 residues long. Per the germline V gene, CDR1 is MDHEN and CDR2 is SYDVKM. Germline trimming cut 0 bases from V and 8 bases from J; bases unmatched to any gene: 3. The CDR3 reads CASSLWGQGTEKLFF. The CDR3 nucleotides read TGTGCCAGCAGTTTATGGGGACAGGGGACCGAAAAACTGTTTTTT.

This clone was recorded at least ten times. This sequence joins TRBV10-3 and TRBJ2-5, with D maybe TRBD1 (6 bases). Germline CDR1 is ENHRY and CDR2 is SYGVKD. Trimming shortened V by 6 bases and J by 2 bases, and 13 bases separated the two germline ends. The CDR3 is 14 amino acids. The CDR3, as DNA: TGTGCCATCAGACAAGGACAGCCTCAAGAGACCCAGTACTTC. This sequence encodes CAIRQGQPQETQYF.

This clone was seen a handful of times. The chain is built from TRBV9 and TRBJ2-3; the match to TRBD1 covers 8 bases. CDR3 size: 16 residues. V shed 0 bases and J 1 base; nucleotides not matched to a gene: 4. The germline V gene encodes CDR1 SGDLS and CDR2 YYNGEE. CDR3 protein: CASSVDRTGRTDTQYF. The CDR3 nucleotides are TGTGCCAGCAGCGTAGATCGGACAGGGCGCACAGATACGCAGTATTTT.

This CDR3 reads CASSLDSGTSTDTQYF. The CDR3 nucleotides are TGTGCCAGCAGCTTGGACTCAGGGACTAGCACAGATACGCAGTATTTT. The chain carries TRBV5-6 and TRBJ2-3; tentatively, D is TRBD2 (6 bases). The V end lost 0 bases, the J end lost 0 bases, and 11 bases lay between the germline ends. Germline V gene data show CDR1 as SGHDT and CDR2 as YYEEEE. This CDR3 is built from 16 residues.

This clone was counted only a few times. The J gene is TRBJ2-1, the V gene TRBV10-3; the match to TRBD2 covers 10 bases. Germline CDR1 reads ENHRY; CDR2 reads SYGVKD. Trimming removed 7 bases from V and 9 bases from J; junction bases left unmatched: 15. CDR3 length: 16 amino acids. The DNA of the CDR3 is TGTGCCATCACCCCGGGAGCGGGGGGGCTAGAGAGTGAGCAGTTCTTC. It codes for CAITPGAGGLESEQFF.